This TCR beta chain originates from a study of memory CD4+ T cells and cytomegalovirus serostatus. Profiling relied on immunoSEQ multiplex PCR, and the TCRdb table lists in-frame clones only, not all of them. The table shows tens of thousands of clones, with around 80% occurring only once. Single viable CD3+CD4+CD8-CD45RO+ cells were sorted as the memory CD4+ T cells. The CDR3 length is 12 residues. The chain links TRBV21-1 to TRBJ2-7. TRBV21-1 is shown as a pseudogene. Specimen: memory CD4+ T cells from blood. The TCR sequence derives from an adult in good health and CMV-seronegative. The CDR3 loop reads CATAIIPYEQYF. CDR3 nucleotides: TGTGCCACTGCAATTATTCCCTACGAGCAGTACTTC.